Listed below are T cell receptor beta chains from one sample, sequenced in a study of CD8 T cells in Susac syndrome. TCRdb independently ran MiXCR on the immunoSEQ multiplex PCR reads; one entry per CDR3 protein. The top ten clones hold 0.12% of a sample with 170,000 or so distinct CDR3 sequences, 94% of them seen once. Sequencing was performed on CD4+ T cells from PBMCs. The source of these receptors is a human donor with Susac syndrome. Each CDR3 is given with its conserved first and last residue. The D gene is left open where the match is weak. Only part of the rows carry a size: once, few, many, or a class if the clone is expanded.

NA	TRBV5-1	NA	TRBJ2-1	TGCGCCAGCAGCTTGACAGCACCCGCCTACAATGAGCAGTTCTTC	CASSLTAPAYNEQFF
NA	TRBV29-1	NA	TRBJ2-5	TGCAGCGTTGTCAATAGTGGGACCCTAATCATGAAGACCCAGTACTTC	CSVVNSGTLIMKTQYF
NA	TRBV4-2	NA	TRBJ1-6	TGTGCCAGCAGCCAACGGACCGATAATTCACCCCTCCACTTT	CASSQRTDNSPLHF
NA	TRBV20-1	TRBD1	TRBJ2-2	TGCAGTGCTAGTAGTCCAGGGGGTGTCACCGGGGAGCTGTTTTTT	CSASSPGGVTGELFF
NA	TRBV2	NA	TRBJ2-1	TGTGCCAGCAGCGACCAAGGACAGAATGAGCAGTTCTTC	CASSDQGQNEQFF
NA	TRBV2	NA	TRBJ2-7	TGTGCCAGCAGCGGGGACGGAACCTACGAGCAGTACTTC	CASSGDGTYEQYF
NA	TRBV15	NA	TRBJ2-7	TGTGCCACCAGCAGAGAGGTGGGGACCCAGCCCTACGAGCAGTACTTC	CATSREVGTQPYEQYF
NA	TRBV5-1	NA	TRBJ2-3	TGCGCCAGCAGCTTAGGCGGGAAGGGAGATACGCAGTATTTT	CASSLGGKGDTQYF
NA	TRBV5-1	NA	TRBJ1-5	TGCGCCAGCAGCTTGGACGTGGGTAGCAATCAGCCCCAGCATTTT	CASSLDVGSNQPQHF
NA	TRBV10-3	NA	TRBJ1-2	TGTGCCATCACCCCAGGGACTAACTATGGCTACACCTTC	CAITPGTNYGYTF
NA	TRBV5-6	NA	TRBJ1-1	TGTGCCAGCAGCTTGGAAGGGAGAATGAACACTGAAGCTTTCTTT	CASSLEGRMNTEAFF
few	TRBV12-3/TRBV12-4	NA	TRBJ1-5	TGTGCCAGCAGTTTGCTGGGGCAGCCCCAGCATTTT	CASSLLGQPQHF
NA	TRBV29-1	NA	TRBJ2-7	TGCAGCGTTGTCCCGACTTCCCAGCGATACGAGCAGTACTTC	CSVVPTSQRYEQYF
once	TRBV7-2	NA	TRBJ1-2	TGTGCCAGCGCGGGGGGGCCTGACTATGGCTACACCTTC	CASAGGPDYGYTF
NA	TRBV3-1	TRBD1	TRBJ2-7	TGTGCCAGCAGCCTTTACGGGACAGGGGACCTCCGGGAGCAGTACTTC	CASSLYGTGDLREQYF
NA	TRBV20-1	NA	TRBJ2-7	TGCAGTGCTAGTGATAGCAGATTGTACGAGCAGTACTTC	CSASDSRLYEQYF
NA	TRBV6-6	NA	TRBJ1-2	TGTGCCAGCACCGATAACGTAGGAGACTTCTACACCTTC	CASTDNVGDFYTF
once	TRBV9	NA	TRBJ2-1	TGTGCCAGCAGCGTAGGTAGTGAGCAGTTCTTC	CASSVGSEQFF
once	TRBV7-2	NA	TRBJ2-3	TGTGCCAGCAGCTTACAGCCCCCCTCCGTGGTGACAGATACGCAGTATTTT	CASSLQPPSVVTDTQYF
NA	TRBV27	TRBD1	TRBJ1-2	TGTGCCAGCAGGCCCGGACAGGGCACCTATGGCTACACCTTC	CASRPGQGTYGYTF